The present TCR beta chain was sequenced within a study of T cells in Graves' hyperthyroidism and ophthalmopathy. From RNA transcripts, TCR beta CDR3 regions were amplified. Primed by the HTBI set, a first-round RT-PCR was run on the TCR CDR3. TCRdb re-called the multiplex PCR reads with MiXCR, one entry per CDR3 protein. The profile shows some 530,000 distinct CDR3 sequences, approximately 23% of them singletons. The CDR3 totals 14 residues. The germline CDR1 and CDR2 sequences are MRHNA and SNTAGT. V dropped 7 bases and J dropped 0 bases, with 12 bases sitting between them. The clonotype comes from a woman in her 70s with Graves' ophthalmopathy. The gene calls are TRBV6-4 and TRBJ1-1, with TRBD1 as a possible D gene (6 bases). The sequenced material came from blood. DNA for the CDR3: TGTGCCAGCACGGACAGAGTTGTGAACACTGAAGCTTTCTTT. Protein sequence: CASTDRVVNTEAFF.